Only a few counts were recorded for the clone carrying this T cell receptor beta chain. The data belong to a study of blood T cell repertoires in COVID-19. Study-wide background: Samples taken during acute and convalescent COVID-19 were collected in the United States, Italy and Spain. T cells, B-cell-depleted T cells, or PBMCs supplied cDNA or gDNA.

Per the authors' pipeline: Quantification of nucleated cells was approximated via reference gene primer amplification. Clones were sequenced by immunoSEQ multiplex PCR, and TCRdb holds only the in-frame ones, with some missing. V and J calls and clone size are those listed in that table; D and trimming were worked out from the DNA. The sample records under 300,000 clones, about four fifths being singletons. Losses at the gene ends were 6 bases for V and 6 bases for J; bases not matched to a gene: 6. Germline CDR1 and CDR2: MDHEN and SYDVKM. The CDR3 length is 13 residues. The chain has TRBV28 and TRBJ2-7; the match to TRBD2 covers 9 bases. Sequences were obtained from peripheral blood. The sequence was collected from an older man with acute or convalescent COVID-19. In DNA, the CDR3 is TGTGCCAGCAGCTGGCGGGAGGGCGGCGAGCAGTACTTC. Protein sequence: CASSWREGGEQYF.